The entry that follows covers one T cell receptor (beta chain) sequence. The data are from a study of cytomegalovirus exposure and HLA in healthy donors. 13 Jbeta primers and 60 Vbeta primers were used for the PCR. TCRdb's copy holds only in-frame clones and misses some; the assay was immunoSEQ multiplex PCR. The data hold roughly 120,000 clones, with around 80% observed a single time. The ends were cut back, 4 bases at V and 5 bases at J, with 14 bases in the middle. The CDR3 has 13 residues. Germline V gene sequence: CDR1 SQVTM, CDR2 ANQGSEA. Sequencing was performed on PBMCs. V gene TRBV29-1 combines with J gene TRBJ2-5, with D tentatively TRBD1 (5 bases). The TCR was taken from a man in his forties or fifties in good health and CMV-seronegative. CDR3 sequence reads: CSVAGRVGETQYF. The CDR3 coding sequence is TGCAGCGTTGCGGGCAGGGTGGGCGAGACCCAGTACTTC.